The entry below gives a single T cell receptor beta chain sequence along with its context. Produced via immunoSEQ multiplex PCR; TCRdb's table is partial and in-frame only. The sample carries around 100,000 clones, approximately 87% recorded once. This record comes from a study of blood T cell repertoires in COVID-19. Study in general: Donors in the United States, Italy and Spain gave samples during acute or convalescent COVID-19.

With 5 bases clipped from V and 3 bases from J, the junction kept 4 bases outside the gene matches. In germline, CDR1 is SQVTM, CDR2 ANQGSEA. The CDR3 runs to 13 residues. Sequenced material: peripheral blood. This clonotype was obtained from a human donor in a cohort sampled during active COVID-19. The J gene is TRBJ2-7, the V gene TRBV29-1; TRBD2 agrees at 10 bases. The CDR3 DNA reads TGCAGCGTTAGCGGGAGGGCCTTCTACGAGCAGTACTTC. It encodes CSVSGRAFYEQYF.